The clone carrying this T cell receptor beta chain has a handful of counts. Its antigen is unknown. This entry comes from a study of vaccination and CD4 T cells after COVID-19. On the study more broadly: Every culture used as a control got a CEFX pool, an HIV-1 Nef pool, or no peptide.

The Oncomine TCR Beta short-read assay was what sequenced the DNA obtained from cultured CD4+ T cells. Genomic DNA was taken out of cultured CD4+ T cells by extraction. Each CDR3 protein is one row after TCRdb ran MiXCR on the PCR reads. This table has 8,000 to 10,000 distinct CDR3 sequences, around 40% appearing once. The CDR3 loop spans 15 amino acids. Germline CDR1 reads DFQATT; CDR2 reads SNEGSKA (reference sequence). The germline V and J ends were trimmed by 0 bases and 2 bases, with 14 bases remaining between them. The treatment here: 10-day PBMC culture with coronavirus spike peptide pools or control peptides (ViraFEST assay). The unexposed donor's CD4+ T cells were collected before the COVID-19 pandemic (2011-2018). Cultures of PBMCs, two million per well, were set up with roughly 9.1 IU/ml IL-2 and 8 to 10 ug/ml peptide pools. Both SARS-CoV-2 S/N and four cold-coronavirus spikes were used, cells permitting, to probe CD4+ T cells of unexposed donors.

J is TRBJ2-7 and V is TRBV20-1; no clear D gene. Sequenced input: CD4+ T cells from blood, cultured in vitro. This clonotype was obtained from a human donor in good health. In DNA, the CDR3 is TGCAGTGCTAGAGATGGCCAGCTTGCCACCTACGAGCAGTACTTC. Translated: CSARDGQLATYEQYF.